This T cell receptor (beta chain) was obtained from a study of T cells in Graves' hyperthyroidism and ophthalmopathy. Germline CDR1 and CDR2: MNHNS and SASEGT. V lost 2 bases and J lost 2, with 9 bases in between. The CDR3 totals 14 residues. Researchers defined stable Graves' hyperthyroidism as no ophthalmopathy progression within 18 months. Uncontrolled infection, other autoimmune disease, pregnancy or lactation barred patients from enrollment. The CDR3 regions of TCR beta were amplified from RNA transcripts. HTBI primers were employed in a first-round RT-PCR of the TCR CDR3. Via MiXCR, TCRdb re-called the multiplex PCR reads, giving one row per CDR3 protein. The data contain fewer than 350,000 distinct CDR3 sequences, approximately 15% of them singletons.

The chain uses TRBV6-1 and TRBJ2-5; D not resolved. The clonotype originates from a woman aged 40-49 years with Graves' hyperthyroidism. Sequencing input: blood. Written as DNA, the CDR3 is TGTGCCAGCAGTGAAAGGCACCGACAAGAGACCCAGTACTTC. Amino acids: CASSERHRQETQYF.